This TCR beta chain was observed in a study of blood T cell repertoires in COVID-19. Across the whole study: T cells, B-cell-depleted T cells, or PBMCs supplied cDNA or gDNA.

The V gene's germline CDR1 is MNHEY and CDR2 SMNVEV (reference sequence). The J segment lost 6 bases and the V segment lost 6 bases, leaving 7 bases of the junction unmatched. The CDR3 runs to 14 residues. The age range of participants was about 18 to 100 years, with residence in around 22 US areas. Measured with immunoSEQ multiplex PCR; TCRdb has only the in-frame clones, and not every one. In the table there are some 220,000 clones, roughly 89% of which are singletons. This receptor was taken from a woman aged 35 to 49 with acute COVID-19. The sequencing input was PBMCs or T cells enriched from blood (not recorded which). This chain uses TRBV27 with TRBJ1-1; 10 bases agree with TRBD1. The DNA of the CDR3 is TGTGCCAGCAGCCGGGACAGGGGATTGGCTGAAGCTTTCTTT. Translated: CASSRDRGLAEAFF.